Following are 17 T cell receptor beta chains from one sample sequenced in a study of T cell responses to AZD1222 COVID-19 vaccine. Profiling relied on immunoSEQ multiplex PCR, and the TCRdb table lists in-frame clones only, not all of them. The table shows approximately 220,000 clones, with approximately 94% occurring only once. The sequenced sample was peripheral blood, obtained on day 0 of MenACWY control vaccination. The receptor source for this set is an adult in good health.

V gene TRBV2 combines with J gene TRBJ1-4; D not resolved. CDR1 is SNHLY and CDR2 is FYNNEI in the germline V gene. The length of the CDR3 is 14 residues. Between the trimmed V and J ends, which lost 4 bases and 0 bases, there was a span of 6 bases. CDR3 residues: CASSGIPTNEKLFF. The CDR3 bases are TGTGCCAGCAGTGGCATTCCAACTAATGAAAAACTGTTTTTT.

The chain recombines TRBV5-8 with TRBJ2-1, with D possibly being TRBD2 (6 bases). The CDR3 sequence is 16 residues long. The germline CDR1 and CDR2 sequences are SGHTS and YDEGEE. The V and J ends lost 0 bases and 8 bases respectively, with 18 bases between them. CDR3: CASSLGAGYRRDEQFF. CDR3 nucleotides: TGTGCCAGCAGCTTGGGGGCAGGATACCGGAGGGATGAGCAGTTCTTC.

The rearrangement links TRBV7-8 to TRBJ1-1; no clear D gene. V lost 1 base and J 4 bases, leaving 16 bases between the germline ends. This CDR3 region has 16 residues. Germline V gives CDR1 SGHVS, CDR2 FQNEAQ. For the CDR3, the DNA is TGTGCCAGCAGCTTAGAATGGTCGGGGAGAGGCACTGAAGCTTTCTTT. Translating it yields CASSLEWSGRGTEAFF.

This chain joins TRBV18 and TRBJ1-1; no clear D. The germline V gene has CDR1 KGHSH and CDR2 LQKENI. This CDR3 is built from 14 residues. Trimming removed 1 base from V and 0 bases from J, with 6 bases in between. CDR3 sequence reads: CASSPRNLNTEAFF. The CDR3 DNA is TGTGCCAGCTCACCACGTAATTTGAACACTGAAGCTTTCTTT.

CDR3 protein: CASSPQTRSNQPQHF. CDR3 coding DNA: TGTGCCAGCTCACCTCAGACAAGAAGCAATCAGCCCCAGCATTTT. The chain joins TRBV18 to TRBJ1-5; D unresolved. CDR1 is KGHSH, CDR2 LQKENI, per germline. The length of the CDR3 is 15 residues. The V and J ends lost 3 bases and 1 base respectively, with 10 bases between them.

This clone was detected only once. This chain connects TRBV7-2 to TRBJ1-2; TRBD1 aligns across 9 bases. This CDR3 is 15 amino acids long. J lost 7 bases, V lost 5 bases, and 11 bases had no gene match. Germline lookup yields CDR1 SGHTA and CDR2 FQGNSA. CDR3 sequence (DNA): TGTGCCAGCAGCCCCGGACAGGGGCCTCCGGGTGGCTACACCTTC. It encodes CASSPGQGPPGGYTF.

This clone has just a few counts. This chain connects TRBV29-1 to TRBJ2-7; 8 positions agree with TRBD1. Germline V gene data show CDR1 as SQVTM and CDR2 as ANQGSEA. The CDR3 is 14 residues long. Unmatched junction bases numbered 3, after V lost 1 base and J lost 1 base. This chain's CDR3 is CSVEAGGWSYEQYF. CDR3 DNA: TGCAGCGTTGAAGCAGGGGGCTGGTCCTACGAGCAGTACTTC.

CDR3 sequence: CASSLDGYSNQPQHF. For the CDR3, the DNA is TGTGCCAGCAGCTTGGATGGATATAGCAATCAGCCCCAGCATTTT. The genes are TRBV5-4 and TRBJ1-5, with no clear D. Germline-derived CDR1 and CDR2 are SGHNT and YYREEE (reference sequence). The CDR3 is made up of 15 amino acids. V lost 0 bases, J lost 0 bases, and 7 bases lay in between.

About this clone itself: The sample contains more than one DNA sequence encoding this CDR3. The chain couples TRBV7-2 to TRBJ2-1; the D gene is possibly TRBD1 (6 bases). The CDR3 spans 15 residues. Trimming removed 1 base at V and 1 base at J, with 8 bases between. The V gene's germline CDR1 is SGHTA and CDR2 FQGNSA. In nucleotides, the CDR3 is TGTGCCAGCAGCTTAGGAGGGGGATCCTACAATGAGCAGTTCTTC. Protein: CASSLGGGSYNEQFF.

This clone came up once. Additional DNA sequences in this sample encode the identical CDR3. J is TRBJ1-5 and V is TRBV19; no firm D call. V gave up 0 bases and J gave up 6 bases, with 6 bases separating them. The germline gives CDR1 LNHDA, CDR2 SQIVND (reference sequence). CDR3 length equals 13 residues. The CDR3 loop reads CASSIDPSQPQHF. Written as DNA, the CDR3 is TGTGCCAGTAGTATAGATCCATCTCAGCCCCAGCATTTT.

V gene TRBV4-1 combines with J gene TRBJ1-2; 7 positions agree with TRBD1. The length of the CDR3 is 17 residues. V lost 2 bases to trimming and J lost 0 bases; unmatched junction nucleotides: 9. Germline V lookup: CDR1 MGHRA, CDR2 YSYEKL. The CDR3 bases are TGCGCCAGCAGCCAAAGGGGGCGGGGGGCGGCTAACTATGGCTACACCTTC. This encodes CASSQRGRGAANYGYTF.

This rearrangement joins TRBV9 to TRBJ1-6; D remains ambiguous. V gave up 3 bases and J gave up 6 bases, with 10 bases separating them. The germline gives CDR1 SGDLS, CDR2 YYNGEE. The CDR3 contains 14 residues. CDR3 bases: TGTGCCAGCAGCGAGGGATTACCTAATTCACCCCTCCACTTT. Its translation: CASSEGLPNSPLHF.

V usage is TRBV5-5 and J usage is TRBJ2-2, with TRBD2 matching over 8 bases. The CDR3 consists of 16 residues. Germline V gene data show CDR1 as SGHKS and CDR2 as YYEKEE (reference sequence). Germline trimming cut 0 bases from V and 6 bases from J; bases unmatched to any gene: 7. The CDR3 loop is CASSLGSGGAPGELFF. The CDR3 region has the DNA TGTGCCAGCAGCTTGGGGTCCGGGGGGGCGCCCGGGGAGCTGTTTTTT.

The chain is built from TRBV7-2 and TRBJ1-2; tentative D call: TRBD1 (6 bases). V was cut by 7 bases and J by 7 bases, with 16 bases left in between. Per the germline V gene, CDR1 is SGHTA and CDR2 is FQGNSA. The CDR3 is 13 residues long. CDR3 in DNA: TGTGCCAGCAACCCCACAGGGATACGTGGCTACACCTTC. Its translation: CASNPTGIRGYTF.

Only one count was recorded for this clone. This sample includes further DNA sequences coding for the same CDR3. The CDR3 reads CASRPGQGGQPQHF. The CDR3 region has the DNA TGTGCCAGCAGGCCGGGACAGGGAGGCCAGCCCCAGCATTTT. The gene calls are TRBV28 and TRBJ1-5; TRBD1 matches 9 bases. V lost 6 bases and J lost 7; bases outside the gene matches: 7. The CDR3 totals 14 residues. Germline V lookup: CDR1 MDHEN, CDR2 SYDVKM. Based on the CDR3 plus reference TRBV28 and TRBJ1-5, the full variable domain is DVKVTQSSRYLVKRTGEKVFLECVQDMDHENMFWYRQDPGLGLRLIYFSYDVKMKEKGDIPEGYSVSREKKERFSLILESASTNQTSMYLCASRPGQGGQPQHFGDGTRLSIL.

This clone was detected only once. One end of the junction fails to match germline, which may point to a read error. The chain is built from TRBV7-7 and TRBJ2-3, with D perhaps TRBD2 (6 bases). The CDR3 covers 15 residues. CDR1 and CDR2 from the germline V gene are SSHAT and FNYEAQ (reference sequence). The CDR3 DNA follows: TGTGCTAGCAGCTTAGCGGACCGCCCCGGTGATACGCAGTATTTT. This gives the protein CASSLADRPGDTQYF. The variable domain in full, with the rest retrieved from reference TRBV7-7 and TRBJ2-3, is GAGVSQSPRYKVTKRGQDVTLRCDPISSHATLYWYQQALGQGPEFLTYFNYEAQPDKSGLPSDRFSAERPEGSISTLTIQRTEQRDSAMYRCASSLADRPGDTQYFGPGTRLTVL.

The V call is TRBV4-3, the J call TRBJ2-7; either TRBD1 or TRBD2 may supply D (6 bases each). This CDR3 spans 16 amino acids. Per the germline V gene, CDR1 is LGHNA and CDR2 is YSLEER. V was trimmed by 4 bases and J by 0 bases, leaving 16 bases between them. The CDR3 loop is CASSRSGAYNSYEQYF. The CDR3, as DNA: TGCGCCAGCAGCCGTTCGGGGGCTTATAACTCCTACGAGCAGTACTTC.